This TCR beta chain stems from a study of cytomegalovirus exposure and HLA in healthy donors. General study findings and limits: Rarity marked most TCR sequences, yet some public TCRs occurred in many donors. A later look showed TCR association rates differing by HLA locus, highest for DRB1 and lowest for HLA-C.

A multiplex PCR was run with 60 Vbeta primers and 13 Jbeta primers. The repertoire was sequenced with immunoSEQ multiplex PCR; TCRdb's copy has only in-frame clones and lacks some. The sample lists roughly 200,000 clones, around 74% occurring once. A word on this clone: The antigen is not known.

The donors (healthy individuals) were bone marrow donors. The TCR sequence derives from a male donor in good health and CMV-seronegative. Material for sequencing was PBMCs.

CDR3 in DNA: TGTGCCTGGAGTCGCCGGGGGGACGGCGAGCAGTACTTC. It encodes CAWSRRGDGEQYF. The rearrangement uses TRBV30 and TRBJ2-7, with TRBD2 identical over 7 bases. The CDR3 runs to 13 residues. J lost 6 bases, V lost 2 bases, and 7 bases had no gene match. Germline-derived CDR1 and CDR2 are GTSNPN and SVGIG (reference sequence).